These 10 T cell receptor beta chains came from one sample sequenced in a study of T-cell reconstitution after alpha-beta-depleted transplantation in children. Unique molecular identifiers tagged the TCRbeta library. TCRdb called the PCR reads again in MiXCR, with one record for every CDR3 protein. This sample yields 640,000 or so distinct CDR3 sequences, of which over 15% are seen a single time; approximately 1% belongs to the top ten. The specimen was PBMCs from the stem cell graft donor, collected from the stem cell graft. The receptors here all came from a human donor who donated a stem cell graft to a child with acute myeloid leukemia.

This clonotype was counted many times. The genes are TRBV20-1 and TRBJ1-1; D not certain. This CDR3 is 13 amino acids long. Germline V gene lookup returns CDR1 DFQATT and CDR2 SNEGSKA (reference sequence). The germline V and J ends were trimmed by 1 base and 4 bases, with 10 bases remaining between them. This chain's CDR3 is CSARALSSTEAFF. CDR3 nucleotides: TGCAGTGCTAGAGCCTTGTCGAGCACTGAAGCTTTCTTT.

This sequence joins TRBV29-1 and TRBJ2-5, with D uncertain. Germline values: CDR1 SQVTM, CDR2 ANQGSEA. The length of the CDR3 is 13 residues. Trimming shortened V by 5 bases and J by 0 bases, and 10 bases separated the two germline ends. The DNA for the CDR3 is TGCAGCGTTAGACGGACCTACCAAGAGACCCAGTACTTC. Translating gives CSVRRTYQETQYF.

This clonotype appeared many times. The V gene is TRBV7-6, the J gene TRBJ2-1; possibly TRBD2 for D (5 bases). This CDR3 has 15 residues. Per germline, CDR1 SGHVS and CDR2 FNYEAQ. Trimming took off 3 bases at V and 0 bases at J, with 9 bases between the two ends. The CDR3 bases are TGTGCCAGCAGCTTTAGCGAAAGCTCCTACAATGAGCAGTTCTTC. It encodes CASSFSESSYNEQFF.

As concerns this clonotype: A much larger clone differs from this one at a single base, so this may be a read error. The CDR3 region is CASNYSGTGQNEQYF. The CDR3 nucleotides are TGTGCCAGCAATTACTCGGGGACAGGGCAAAACGAGCAGTACTTC. The V and J genes are TRBV6-5 and TRBJ2-7; 9 nucleotides line up with TRBD1. Germline V gene sequence: CDR1 MNHEY, CDR2 SVGAGI. The CDR3 has 15 amino acids.

This clonotype was detected many times. The V gene is TRBV20-1, the J gene TRBJ2-3; D remains ambiguous. V lost 3 bases and J lost 0, with 31 bases in between. Per the germline V gene, CDR1 is DFQATT and CDR2 is SNEGSKA (reference sequence). CDR3 length: 21 residues. CDR3 in DNA: TGCAGTGCTAGGCACTTTGTCAGTCATTCTGTCGGGTGGGGTAGCACAGATACGCAGTATTTT. Protein sequence: CSARHFVSHSVGWGSTDTQYF.

This clonotype appeared a few times. This chain links TRBV20-1 with TRBJ1-2; the D gene is possibly TRBD1 (6 bases). V gave up 0 bases and J gave up 8 bases, with 16 bases separating them. The CDR3 has 14 residues. Germline V gene data show CDR1 as DFQATT and CDR2 as SNEGSKA (reference sequence). The CDR3 bases are TGCAGTGCTAGAGATCGGCAGGGGCCCCTGGGCTACACCTTC. Translated, it gives CSARDRQGPLGYTF.

This clonotype has at least ten counts. V and J are TRBV20-1 and TRBJ2-1; D possibly matches TRBD1 or TRBD2 (5 bases each). The CDR3 is 13 amino acids. V gave up 1 base and J gave up 7 bases, with 11 bases separating them. Germline CDR1 and CDR2: DFQATT and SNEGSKA (reference sequence). The CDR3 DNA reads as TGCAGTGCTAGAGGGGACGATTTAAATGAGCAGTTCTTC. The encoded protein is CSARGDDLNEQFF.

As regards this clonotype: A much larger clone is a single base away; this may be a read error. The chain carries TRBV10-3 and TRBJ2-3; TRBD1 aligns across 10 bases. This CDR3 region has 14 residues. CDR1 and CDR2 (germline): ENHRY, SYGVKD. CDR3 sequence: CAISGTGEADPQYF. CDR3 DNA: TGTGCCATCAGCGGGACAGGGGAGGCAGATCCGCAGTATTTT.

This clonotype occurred a few times. The chain uses TRBV11-1 and TRBJ2-6; D possibly corresponds to TRBD2 (6 bases). Trimming cost V 4 bases and J 0 bases, with 16 bases left between them. CDR3 length: 18 amino acids. Germline-derived CDR1 and CDR2 are SGHAT and FQDESV (reference sequence). CDR3 region: CASSSARRGLSGANVLTF. Written as DNA, the CDR3 is TGTGCCAGCAGCTCGGCTCGGAGGGGCCTCTCTGGGGCCAACGTCCTGACTTTC. Full variable domain (rest looked up from reference TRBV11-1 and TRBJ2-6): EAEVAQSPRYKITEKSQAVAFWCDPISGHATLYWYRQILGQGPELLVQFQDESVVDDSQLPKDRFSAERLKGVDSTLKIQPAELGDSAMYLCASSSARRGLSGANVLTFGAGSRLTVL.

This clonotype was found a few times. The genes are TRBV29-1 and TRBJ1-2, with 7 bases that match TRBD1. This CDR3 comprises 16 residues. Germline CDR1 SQVTM, CDR2 ANQGSEA. V trimming: 1 base; J trimming: 2 bases; junction bases outside the gene matches: 10. DNA for the CDR3: TGCAGCGTTGAAGGACCCCTGACAGGGATCAACTATGGCTACACCTTC. Its translation: CSVEGPLTGINYGYTF.